This paragraph reports one T cell receptor beta chain. This entry belongs to a study of blood T cell repertoires in COVID-19. Here immunoSEQ multiplex PCR was the method, and the copy in TCRdb shows in-frame clones only, minus some. Here the sample spans roughly 190,000 clones, around 82% being singletons. The length of the CDR3 is 14 residues. V trimming: 4 bases; J trimming: 2 bases; junction bases outside the gene matches: 2. Germline V gene data show CDR1 as WNHNN and CDR2 as SYGVQD (reference sequence). Across 24 US areas, participants ranged in age from about 18 to 89 years. Sequencing input: PBMCs or T cells enriched from blood (not recorded which). The V and J genes are TRBV10-1 and TRBJ1-3; 7 nucleotides line up with TRBD1. This clonotype originated in a woman aged 55-69 years with acute COVID-19. This CDR3 is CASSGGTAGNTIYF. CDR3 sequence (DNA): TGCGCCAGCAGTGGTGGGACAGCTGGAAACACCATATATTTT.